The present TCR beta chain was sequenced within a study of CD8 T cells in ankylosing spondylitis. Germline CDR1 reads SGHAT; CDR2 reads FQNNGV. The CDR3 sequence is 16 residues long. With 3 bases removed from V and 1 base from J, the gap between germline ends came to 13 bases. TCRdb re-called the 5' RACE reads through MiXCR, storing one row per CDR3 protein. The sample includes hundreds of thousands of distinct CDR3 sequences, 30% to 35% of them seen just once. The table lists this clonotype with a few counts. Antigen unknown. General study points: Ankylosing spondylitis blood appeared to carry a characteristic TCR beta motif of eight or nine highly homologous variants.

The chain carries TRBV11-2 and TRBJ2-1; possible D gene TRBD2, 6 bases. Sequencing used blood, either unsorted or a sorted T cell fraction (not recorded which). This clonotype was obtained from a male donor with ankylosing spondylitis or in good health (not recorded which). DNA for the CDR3: TGTGCCAGCAGCTTTGGAGGGGAAGCTTCCTACAATGAGCAGTTCTTC. This encodes CASSFGGEASYNEQFF. Based on the CDR3 plus reference TRBV11-2 and TRBJ2-1, the full variable domain is EAGVAQSPRYKIIEKRQSVAFWCNPISGHATLYWYQQILGQGPKLLIQFQNNGVVDDSQLPKDRFSAERLKGVDSTLKIQPAKLEDSAVYLCASSFGGEASYNEQFFGPGTRLTVL.